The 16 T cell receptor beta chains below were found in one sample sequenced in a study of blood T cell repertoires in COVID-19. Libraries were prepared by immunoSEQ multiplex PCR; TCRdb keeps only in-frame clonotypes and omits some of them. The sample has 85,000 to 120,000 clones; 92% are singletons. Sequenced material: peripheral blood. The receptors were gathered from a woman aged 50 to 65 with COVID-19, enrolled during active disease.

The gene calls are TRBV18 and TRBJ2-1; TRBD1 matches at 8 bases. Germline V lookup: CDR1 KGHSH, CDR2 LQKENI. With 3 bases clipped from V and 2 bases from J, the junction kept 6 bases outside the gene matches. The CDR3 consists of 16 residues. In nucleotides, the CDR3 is TGTGCCAGCTCACCTGGACAGGGACTGGCCTACAATGAGCAGTTCTTC. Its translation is CASSPGQGLAYNEQFF.

In DNA, the CDR3 is TGTGCCAGCAGTTTGGGCTCTGAAGCTTTCTTT. Residues: CASSLGSEAFF. The rearrangement joins TRBV28 to TRBJ1-1; no definite D call. The V gene lost 3 bases and the J gene lost 6 bases, with 5 bases spanning the gap. CDR1 is MDHEN, CDR2 SYDVKM, per germline. There are 11 residues in the CDR3.

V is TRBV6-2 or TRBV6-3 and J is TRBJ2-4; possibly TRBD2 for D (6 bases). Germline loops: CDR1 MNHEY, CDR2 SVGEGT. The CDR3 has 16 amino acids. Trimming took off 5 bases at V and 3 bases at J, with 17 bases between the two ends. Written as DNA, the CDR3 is TGTGCCAGCAGTCCCACTCTCCTCGGGGGCAAAAACATTCAGTACTTC. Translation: CASSPTLLGGKNIQYF.

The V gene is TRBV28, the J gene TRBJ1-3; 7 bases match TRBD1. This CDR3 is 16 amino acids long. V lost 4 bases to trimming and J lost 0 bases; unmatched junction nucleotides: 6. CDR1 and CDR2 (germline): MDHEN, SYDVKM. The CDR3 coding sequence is TGTGCCAGCAGTTCACCTGGGACAGCCTCTGGAAACACCATATATTTT. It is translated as CASSSPGTASGNTIYF. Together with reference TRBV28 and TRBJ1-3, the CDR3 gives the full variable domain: DVKVTQSSRYLVKRTGEKVFLECVQDMDHENMFWYRQDPGLGLRLIYFSYDVKMKEKGDIPEGYSVSREKKERFSLILESASTNQTSMYLCASSSPGTASGNTIYFGEGSWLTVV.

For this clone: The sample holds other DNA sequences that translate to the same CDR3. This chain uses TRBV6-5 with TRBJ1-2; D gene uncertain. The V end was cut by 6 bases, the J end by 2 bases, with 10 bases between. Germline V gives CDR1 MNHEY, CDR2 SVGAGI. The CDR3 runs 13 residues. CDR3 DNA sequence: TGTGCCAGCAGCCGGACTTCCAACTATGGCTACACCTTC. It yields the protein CASSRTSNYGYTF.

CDR3 residues: CASSLGGLRGVDTQYF. CDR3 in DNA: TGTGCCAGCAGTTTAGGGGGTCTCCGCGGGGTAGATACGCAGTATTTT. The chain employs TRBV27 and TRBJ2-3; tentatively, D is TRBD2 (6 bases). The germline V and J ends were trimmed by 2 bases and 5 bases, with 17 bases remaining between them. The CDR3 has 16 amino acids. The germline V gene has CDR1 MNHEY and CDR2 SMNVEV (reference sequence).

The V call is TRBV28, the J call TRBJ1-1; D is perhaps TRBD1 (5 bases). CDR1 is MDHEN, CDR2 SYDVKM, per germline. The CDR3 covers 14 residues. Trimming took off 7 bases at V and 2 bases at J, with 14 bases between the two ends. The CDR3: CASINGGINTEAFF. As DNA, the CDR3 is TGTGCCAGCATCAACGGGGGGATTAACACTGAAGCTTTCTTT. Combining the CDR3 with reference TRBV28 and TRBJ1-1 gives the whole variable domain DVKVTQSSRYLVKRTGEKVFLECVQDMDHENMFWYRQDPGLGLRLIYFSYDVKMKEKGDIPEGYSVSREKKERFSLILESASTNQTSMYLCASINGGINTEAFFGQGTRLTVV.

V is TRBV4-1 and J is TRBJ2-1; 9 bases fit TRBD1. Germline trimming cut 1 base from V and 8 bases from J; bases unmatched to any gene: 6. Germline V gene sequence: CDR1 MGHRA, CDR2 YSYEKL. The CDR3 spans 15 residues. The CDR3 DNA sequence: TGCGCCAGCAGCCAAGGACAGGGGGTTGCCGATGAGCAGTTCTTC. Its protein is CASSQGQGVADEQFF.

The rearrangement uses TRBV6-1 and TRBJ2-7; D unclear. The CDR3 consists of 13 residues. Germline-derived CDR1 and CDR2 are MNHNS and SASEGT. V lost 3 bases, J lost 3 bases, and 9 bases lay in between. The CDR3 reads CASSERHGYEQYV. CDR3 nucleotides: TGTGCCAGCAGTGAGAGACATGGCTACGAGCAGTACGTC.

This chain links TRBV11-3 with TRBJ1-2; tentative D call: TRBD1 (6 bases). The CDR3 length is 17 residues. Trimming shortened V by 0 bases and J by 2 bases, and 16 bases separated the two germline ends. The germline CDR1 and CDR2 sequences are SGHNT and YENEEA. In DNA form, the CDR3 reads TGTGCCAGCAGCTTAGAAGACGAACGACAGGAAAACTATGGCTACACCTTC. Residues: CASSLEDERQENYGYTF.

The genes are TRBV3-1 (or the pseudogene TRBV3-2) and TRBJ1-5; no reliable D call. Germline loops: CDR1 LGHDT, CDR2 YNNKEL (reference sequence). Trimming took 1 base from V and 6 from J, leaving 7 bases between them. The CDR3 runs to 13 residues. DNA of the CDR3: TGTGCCAGCAGCCAAGTTTCCAGTCAGCCCCAGCATTTT. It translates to CASSQVSSQPQHF.

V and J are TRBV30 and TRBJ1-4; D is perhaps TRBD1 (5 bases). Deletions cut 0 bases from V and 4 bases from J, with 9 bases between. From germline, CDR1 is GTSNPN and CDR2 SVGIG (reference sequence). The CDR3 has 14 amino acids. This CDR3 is CAWSVQGGNEKLFF. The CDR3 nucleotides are TGTGCCTGGAGTGTTCAGGGTGGTAATGAAAAACTGTTTTTT.

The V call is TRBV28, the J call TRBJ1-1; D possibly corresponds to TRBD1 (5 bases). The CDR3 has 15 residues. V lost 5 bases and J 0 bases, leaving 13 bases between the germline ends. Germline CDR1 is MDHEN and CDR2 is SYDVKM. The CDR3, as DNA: TGTGCCAGCAGTCCTTTCAGGGCCATGAACACTGAAGCTTTCTTT. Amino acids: CASSPFRAMNTEAFF. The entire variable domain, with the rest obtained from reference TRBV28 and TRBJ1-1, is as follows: DVKVTQSSRYLVKRTGEKVFLECVQDMDHENMFWYRQDPGLGLRLIYFSYDVKMKEKGDIPEGYSVSREKKERFSLILESASTNQTSMYLCASSPFRAMNTEAFFGQGTRLTVV.

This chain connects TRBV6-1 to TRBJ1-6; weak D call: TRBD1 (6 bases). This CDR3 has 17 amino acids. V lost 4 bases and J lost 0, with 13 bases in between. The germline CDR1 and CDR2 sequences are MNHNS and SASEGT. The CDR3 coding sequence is TGTGCCAGCAGTGTACTGCAGGGGAGCTCCTATAATTCACCCCTCCACTTT. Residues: CASSVLQGSSYNSPLHF.

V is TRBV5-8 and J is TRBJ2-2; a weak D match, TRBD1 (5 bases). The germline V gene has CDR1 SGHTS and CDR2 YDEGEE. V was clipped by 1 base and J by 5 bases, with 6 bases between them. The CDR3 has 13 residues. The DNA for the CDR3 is TGTGCCAGCAGCTTGAGGACAACCGGGGAGCTGTTTTTT. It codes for CASSLRTTGELFF.

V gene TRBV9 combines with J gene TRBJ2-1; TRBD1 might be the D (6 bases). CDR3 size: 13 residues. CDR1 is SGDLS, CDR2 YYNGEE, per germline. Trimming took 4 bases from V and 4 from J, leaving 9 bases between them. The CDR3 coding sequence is TGTGCCAGCAGCTCCGGACAGTACAATGAGCAGTTCTTC. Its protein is CASSSGQYNEQFF. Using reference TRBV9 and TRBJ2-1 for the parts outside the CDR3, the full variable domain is DSGVTQTPKHLITATGQRVTLRCSPRSGDLSVYWYQQSLDQGLQFLIQYYNGEERAKGNILERFSAQQFPDLHSELNLSSLELGDSALYFCASSSGQYNEQFFGPGTRLTVL.